This T cell receptor beta chain is drawn from a study of blood T cell repertoires in COVID-19. About the research overall: PBMCs, B-cell-depleted T cells, or T cells provided the cDNA or gDNA that made up the material.

Enrolment of Seattle patients took place during active infection, and they were followed longitudinally. Notes on this clone: A read error may account for a junction end that differs from germline.

Germline loops: CDR1 WNHNN, CDR2 SYGVQD (reference sequence). CDR3 length: 14 amino acids. Under the authors' procedure: Nucleated cell counts were estimated from reference gene primer amplification. Sequenced by immunoSEQ multiplex PCR; TCRdb stores in-frame clones only, minus some. V and J calls and clone size are those listed in that table; D and trimming were worked out from the DNA. Of approximately 270,000 clones listed, roughly 88% are singletons. Specimen: peripheral blood. The clonotype was recovered from a human donor with COVID-19, enrolled during active disease. The donor label of this sample is uncertain. J is TRBJ2-7 and V is TRBV10-1, with a weak D call TRBD2 (7 bases). CDR3 in amino acids: CATSRGRGPYEQYF. CDR3 sequence (DNA): TGCGCCACCAGTAGAGGGCGGGGGCCCTACGAGCAGTACTTC.